Following are 29 T cell receptor beta chains from one sample sequenced in a study of T cell changes during pregnancy in multiple sclerosis. Produced via immunoSEQ multiplex PCR; TCRdb's table is partial and in-frame only. The sample gives 23,000 or so clones, around 86% of which show up once; 6.5% to 9.5% is in the top ten. Source: CD8+ T cells from peripheral blood mononuclear cells, taken in the first trimester of pregnancy. These receptors were taken from a female donor in good health, enrolled as a control in a pregnancy study.

This clone was found once. The chain joins TRBV5-1 to TRBJ2-3; 7 bases agree with TRBD2. CDR1 is SGHRS, CDR2 YFSETQ, per germline. V lost 0 bases to trimming and J lost 6 bases; unmatched junction nucleotides: 7. The CDR3 loop spans 15 amino acids. The DNA of the CDR3 is TGCGCCAGCAGCTTGGGGACGACTAGCCGGGATACGCAGTATTTT. Its translation is CASSLGTTSRDTQYF.

This clone showed up just once. V and J are TRBV11-2 and TRBJ2-5; the match to TRBD2 covers 8 bases. V lost 0 bases to trimming and J lost 5 bases; unmatched junction nucleotides: 8. CDR3 length: 16 residues. Per germline, CDR1 SGHAT and CDR2 FQNNGV. DNA for the CDR3: TGTGCCAGCAGCTTAGATGTTCGGGGGGGGCGGGAGACCCAGTACTTC. It is translated as CASSLDVRGGRETQYF.

The chain combines TRBV12-5 with TRBJ2-2; no reliable D call. Per germline, CDR1 LGHNT and CDR2 FRNRAP. The CDR3 spans 13 residues. V was cut by 2 bases and J by 5 bases, with 6 bases left in between. The CDR3 loop reads CASGLPITGELFF. The CDR3 DNA reads TGTGCTAGTGGTTTGCCAATTACCGGGGAGCTGTTTTTT.

The chain uses TRBV6-6 and TRBJ1-1, with a possible D match to TRBD1 (6 bases). V shed 0 bases and J shed 1 base, with 9 bases lying between them. The CDR3 is 15 amino acids. From germline, CDR1 is MNHNY and CDR2 SVGAGI (reference sequence). This CDR3 reads CASSYSIQGNTEAFF. The CDR3 bases are TGTGCCAGCAGTTACTCGATACAGGGGAACACTGAAGCTTTCTTT.

The CDR3 coding sequence is TGTGCCAGCAGCGAGGAGGACTATGGCTACACCTTC. Residues: CASSEEDYGYTF. This chain joins TRBV7-9 and TRBJ1-2, with D unresolved. Germline-derived CDR1 and CDR2 are SEHNR and FQNEAQ (reference sequence). V was pared by 5 bases and J by 3 bases, with 7 bases between. The length of the CDR3 is 12 residues.

CDR3 residues: CSANHPTPTF. CDR3 DNA sequence: TGCAGCGCCAACCACCCTACGCCCACCTTC. The V call is TRBV29-1, the J call TRBJ1-2, with D unclear. Germline lookup yields CDR1 SQVTM and CDR2 ANQGSEA. Trimming stripped 7 bases from V and 13 bases from J, with 16 bases between. The CDR3 length is 10 residues.

The sample holds one count of this clone. V gene TRBV2 combines with J gene TRBJ2-5, with TRBD1 as a possible D gene (6 bases). Deletions cut 2 bases from V and 1 base from J, with 11 bases between. There are 15 residues in the CDR3. Per germline, CDR1 SNHLY and CDR2 FYNNEI. This chain's CDR3 is CASSEPTGPQETQYF. The CDR3 DNA sequence: TGTGCCAGCAGTGAACCTACAGGGCCCCAAGAGACCCAGTACTTC.

The gene calls are TRBV28 and TRBJ1-5, with TRBD1 identical over 10 bases. Looked up from germline, CDR1 is MDHEN and CDR2 is SYDVKM. The CDR3 spans 15 residues. J was trimmed by 7 bases and V by 7 bases; bases with no gene match: 10. CDR3 bases: TGTGCCAGCACCACAGGGACAGGGGTGATCCAGCCCCAGCATTTT. Translating gives CASTTGTGVIQPQHF.

This sequence joins TRBV27 and TRBJ1-2, with 10 bases identical to TRBD1. The germline CDR1 and CDR2 sequences are MNHEY and SMNVEV (reference sequence). The junction had 10 bases not matched to a gene; V was cut back by 8 bases and J by 4 bases. The CDR3 has 15 amino acids. CDR3 sequence (DNA): TGTGCCAGCCTCCCCGGGACAGGGGAATCCTATGGCTACACCTTC. This translates into CASLPGTGESYGYTF.

The gene calls are TRBV28 and TRBJ1-2; TRBD1 matches at 9 bases. Per the germline V gene, CDR1 is MDHEN and CDR2 is SYDVKM. Trimming cost V 3 bases and J 8 bases; bases outside gene matches: 7. This CDR3 spans 14 amino acids. CDR3 protein: CASSFYTGGEGYTF. CDR3 coding DNA: TGTGCCAGCAGTTTTTACACAGGGGGCGAGGGCTACACCTTC.

The chain has TRBV7-9 and TRBJ2-7, with no clear D. The CDR3 runs 14 residues. Per germline, CDR1 SEHNR and CDR2 FQNEAQ (reference sequence). The V end lost 5 bases, the J end lost 3 bases, and 14 bases lay between the germline ends. This CDR3 reads CASSPRDFNYEQYF. In DNA, the CDR3 is TGTGCCAGCAGCCCCCGTGACTTCAACTACGAGCAGTACTTC. The full variable domain, rest sourced from reference TRBV7-9 and TRBJ2-7, is DTGVSQNPRHKITKRGQNVTFRCDPISEHNRLYWYRQTLGQGPEFLTYFQNEAQLEKSRLLSDRFSAERPKGSFSTLEIQRTEQGDSAMYLCASSPRDFNYEQYFGPGTRLTVT.

This clone was seen only a few times. V gene TRBV7-9 combines with J gene TRBJ2-7, with D possibly TRBD1 on 5 matching bases. This CDR3 contains 13 residues. Trimming cost V 5 bases and J 6 bases, with 14 bases left between them. In germline, CDR1 is SEHNR, CDR2 FQNEAQ (reference sequence). The CDR3 DNA follows: TGTGCCAGCAGCGACCGACAGTTGTCCGAGCAGTACTTC. This sequence encodes CASSDRQLSEQYF.

The chain couples TRBV9 to TRBJ1-2; D possibly corresponds to TRBD1 (6 bases). Germline CDR1 reads SGDLS; CDR2 reads YYNGEE. V gave up 2 bases and J gave up 3 bases, with 20 bases separating them. This CDR3 has 17 residues. This CDR3 is CASSVSPGTLKDYGYTF. DNA for the CDR3: TGTGCCAGCAGCGTTTCACCCGGGACACTAAAGGACTATGGCTACACCTTC.

The chain is built from TRBV5-1 and TRBJ2-7; perhaps TRBD2 as D (5 bases). The CDR3 sequence is 12 residues long. The germline V gene has CDR1 SGHRS and CDR2 YFSETQ. V was cut by 1 base and J by 10 bases, with 12 bases left in between. CDR3 region: CASSLSGDPQYF. The CDR3 DNA follows: TGCGCCAGCAGCTTGTCCGGGGATCCACAGTACTTC.

By share, this clone counts as medium-sized. At the DNA level, this CDR3 is encoded by other sequences in the same sample as well. This chain joins TRBV5-1 and TRBJ1-4, with 9 bases matching TRBD1. V gave up 5 bases and J gave up 7 bases; unmatched junction bases: 9. There are 15 residues in the CDR3. The germline V gene has CDR1 SGHRS and CDR2 YFSETQ. The CDR3 region is CASSPGGGQGEKLFF. CDR3 nucleotide sequence: TGCGCCAGCAGTCCCGGAGGGGGACAGGGTGAAAAACTGTTTTTT.

This chain connects TRBV28 to TRBJ1-4, with unresolved D. This CDR3 is built from 11 residues. Germline CDR1 and CDR2: MDHEN and SYDVKM. CDR3 loop: CVISSHEKLFF. The DNA of the CDR3 is TGTGTAATCTCGTCCCATGAAAAACTGTTTTTT.

V is TRBV5-6 and J is TRBJ1-6; D ambiguous. This CDR3 has 15 amino acids. CDR1 and CDR2 from the germline V gene are SGHDT and YYEEEE. V was cut by 5 bases and J by 10 bases, with 19 bases left in between. Here the CDR3 DNA reads TGTGCCAGCAGGCCTTGCGGGCAGTTGGGGTCACCCCTCCACTTT. Residues: CASRPCGQLGSPLHF.

The rearrangement links TRBV27 to TRBJ2-7, with D possibly being TRBD1 (6 bases). Germline assignment: CDR1 MNHEY and CDR2 SMNVEV (reference sequence). The length of the CDR3 is 13 residues. Deletions cut 7 bases from V and 5 bases from J, with 15 bases between. CDR3 sequence: CASISRGANEQYF. In DNA, the CDR3 is TGTGCCAGCATATCCAGGGGCGCCAACGAGCAGTACTTC.

V gene TRBV19 combines with J gene TRBJ2-7; no firm D call. Looked up from germline, CDR1 is LNHDA and CDR2 is SQIVND (reference sequence). The CDR3 is made up of 13 amino acids. V lost 5 bases and J 0 bases, leaving 8 bases between the germline ends. The CDR3: CASSEARSYEQYF. In DNA form, the CDR3 reads TGTGCCAGTAGTGAAGCCCGCTCCTACGAGCAGTACTTC.

The V gene is TRBV7-2, the J gene TRBJ1-1, with a weak D call TRBD1 (5 bases). The V gene's germline CDR1 is SGHTA and CDR2 FQGNSA. The CDR3 has 19 residues. Trimming pared 5 bases from V and 0 bases from J, leaving 25 bases between. DNA of the CDR3: TGTGCCAGCAGCCAAAGCGGTAGGGAGCGGGGGATAATGAACACTGAAGCTTTCTTT. The encoded protein is CASSQSGRERGIMNTEAFF.

The chain is built from TRBV4-3 and TRBJ1-4; the match to TRBD1 covers 8 bases. Germline V gives CDR1 LGHNA, CDR2 YSLEER. The CDR3 runs 16 residues. The V gene end was trimmed by 3 bases and the J gene end by 0 bases; junction bases not matched to a gene: 3. CDR3 DNA sequence: TGCGCCAGCAGCCAGGACAGGGCTACAACTAATGAAAAACTGTTTTTT. Protein product: CASSQDRATTNEKLFF.

This clone has just a few counts. The rearrangement joins TRBV28 to TRBJ2-7; TRBD1 is a possible D gene (6 bases). CDR1 MDHEN and CDR2 SYDVKM come from the germline V gene. Trimming took off 2 bases at V and 6 bases at J, with 11 bases between the two ends. CDR3 size: 13 residues. DNA for the CDR3: TGTGCCAGCAGTTTAACGCCAGGGGCCGAGCAGTACTTC. Protein product: CASSLTPGAEQYF.

This chain joins TRBV6-1 and TRBJ1-1; 7 positions agree with TRBD1. The germline V gene encodes CDR1 MNHNS and CDR2 SASEGT. The ends lost 1 base at V and 1 base at J; junction bases unmatched: 3. The CDR3 contains 15 residues. Here the CDR3 reads CASSEEAGGNTEAFF. The DNA of the CDR3 is TGTGCCAGCAGTGAAGAGGCAGGGGGGAACACTGAAGCTTTCTTT.

The gene calls are TRBV27 and TRBJ2-5; D is possibly TRBD2 (5 bases). CDR3 size: 16 residues. CDR1 and CDR2 from the germline V gene are MNHEY and SMNVEV (reference sequence). Deletions cut 4 bases from V and 4 bases from J, with 19 bases between. The CDR3 nucleotides are TGTGCCAGCAGTTCAGAACCCTCCCGGGCGGGAGAGACCCAGTACTTC. It is translated as CASSSEPSRAGETQYF.

V is TRBV7-8 and J is TRBJ2-6; 9 bases are a match to TRBD1. The CDR3 is 18 residues long. Trimming took 3 bases from V and 3 from J; bases not matched to a gene: 9. CDR1 SGHVS and CDR2 FQNEAQ come from the germline V gene. The CDR3 spells CASSFGTGSSLGANVLTF. In nucleotides, the CDR3 is TGTGCCAGCAGCTTCGGGACAGGGTCTTCACTTGGGGCCAACGTCCTGACTTTC.

This chain joins TRBV10-1 and TRBJ2-7; 9 bases align to TRBD2. V gave up 11 bases and J gave up 5 bases; unmatched junction bases: 19. The germline V gene has CDR1 WNHNN and CDR2 SYGVQD (reference sequence). The length of the CDR3 is 16 residues. DNA for the CDR3: TGCGCCGGTTTAGGGGGTAGCGGGGGCCCCGTCCACGAGCAGTACTTC. Translated: CAGLGGSGGPVHEQYF.

With respect to this clone: A read error may account for a junction end that differs from germline. The chain has TRBV7-2 and TRBJ2-3; D possibly corresponds to TRBD2 (6 bases). CDR1 and CDR2 from the germline V gene are SGHTA and FQGNSA. This CDR3 spans 12 amino acids. The CDR3 coding sequence is TGTGCCAGCAGCACCGGAGGGGACTGGTCCTTTTTT. It specifies CASSTGGDWSFF.

The rearrangement joins TRBV19 to TRBJ2-7; TRBD1 agrees at 7 bases. CDR1 and CDR2 (germline): LNHDA, SQIVND (reference sequence). The trim removed 6 bases at V and 4 bases at J, leaving 9 bases unmatched. CDR3 length equals 14 residues. DNA of the CDR3: TGTGCCAGTAGCCCGGGACAGTATGGGTACGAGCAGTACTTC. It codes for CASSPGQYGYEQYF.

V usage is TRBV5-8 and J usage is TRBJ1-2; 8 bases align to TRBD1. The trim removed 2 bases at V and 4 bases at J, leaving 16 bases unmatched. The CDR3 has 18 residues. Looked up from germline, CDR1 is SGHTS and CDR2 is YDEGEE. CDR3 region: CASSFSPGQAAGSYGYTF. CDR3 in DNA: TGTGCCAGCAGCTTTTCTCCGGGACAGGCGGCTGGGAGCTATGGCTACACCTTC.